This T cell receptor beta chain was recovered during a study of shared T cell receptors in the human thymus. The data were produced by immunoSEQ multiplex PCR, yet TCRdb's version contains in-frame clones alone and is incomplete. Of hundreds of thousands of clones in the sample, roughly 74% are singletons; the top ten hold less than 0.015%. V lost 5 bases, J lost 1 base, and 15 bases lay in between. The CDR3 sequence is 16 residues long. Germline V gene sequence: CDR1 SGHNT, CDR2 YENEEA. These data also formed part of another study, on human thymus T cells.

The rearrangement links TRBV11-3 to TRBJ2-1, with a tentative D call TRBD1 (5 bases). This clonotype originated in a boy younger than two with a congenital heart defect. Material for sequencing was thymocytes. The CDR3, as DNA: TGTGCCAGCAGCCCCCAGGGAAGCCGTTCCTACAATGAGCAGTTCTTC. It is translated as CASSPQGSRSYNEQFF.